A single sample is the source of the 18 T cell receptor beta chains below, sequenced in a study of CXCR3-negative and CXCR3-positive naive CD8 T cells. Overall study results and limits: Naive cells with CXCR3 showed TRB CDR3s that were more hydrophobic than those in CXCR3-negative naive cells.

5' RACE that incorporated UMI labels was used to prepare the TRB cDNA libraries. TCRdb reanalyzed the 5' RACE reads, giving one entry per CDR3 protein sequence and no DNA. This sample contains approximately 90,000 distinct CDR3 sequences. Their recognized antigens are unknown. Sequenced sample: naive CXCR3+ CD8+ T cells from blood. Described subset: CD45RO-CCR7+CD27+CD95- naive CD8+ T cells expressing CXCR3 (TNR3+). The origin of the receptors is a human donor in good health. Some clones in this sample may be carry-over from other donors' samples.

The chain uses TRBV4-1 and TRBJ2-3. Per the germline V gene, CDR1 is MGHRA and CDR2 is YSYEKL. CDR3 length equals 16 residues. This chain's CDR3 is CASSQGPTWSGDTQYF.

This rearrangement joins TRBV10-3 to TRBJ2-7; the D call from TCRdb, TRBD1, cannot be confirmed without DNA. The CDR3 runs 16 residues. CDR1 is ENHRY and CDR2 is SYGVKD in the germline V gene. CDR3 in amino acids: CAISNPRDRVEDEQYF.

The CDR3 sequence: CSVVPAIGGGADTQYF. The J gene is TRBJ2-3, the V gene TRBV29-1; TCRdb's D call, TRBD2, is unchecked because there is no DNA. The CDR3 is 16 amino acids. Germline V gene data show CDR1 as SQVTM and CDR2 as ANQGSEA.

The chain couples TRBV12-3 or TRBV12-4 to TRBJ2-1; lacking DNA, the TRBD2 call made by TCRdb goes unchecked. The CDR3 totals 15 residues. CDR3 region: CASSSTSGAYNEQFF.

The V and J genes are TRBV19 and TRBJ1-1; the D call of TRBD1 rests on TCRdb alone, since no DNA is present to check it. This CDR3 spans 14 amino acids. The germline CDR1 and CDR2 sequences are LNHDA and SQIVND (reference sequence). CDR3 region: CAPPPGRFNTEAFF.

The V gene is TRBV3-1, the J gene TRBJ2-5; no DNA is available, so the TRBD2 call from TCRdb remains unchecked. This CDR3 spans 15 amino acids. Germline V gene lookup returns CDR1 LGHDT and CDR2 YNNKEL (reference sequence). This CDR3 reads CASSHTAGGQETQYF.

The genes are TRBV5-6 and TRBJ2-2; TCRdb's D call, TRBD2, is unchecked because there is no DNA. In germline, CDR1 is SGHDT, CDR2 YYEEEE. The CDR3 extends over 12 amino acids. CDR3 sequence reads: CASSLLVGELFF.

The gene calls are TRBV12-3 or TRBV12-4 and TRBJ2-3; TCRdb picks TRBD2, but there is no DNA to check that call. The CDR3 contains 16 residues. The CDR3 sequence is CASVKTTSGVTDTQYF.

The V gene is TRBV29-1, the J gene TRBJ2-2; no DNA is available, so the TRBD1 call from TCRdb remains unchecked. The CDR3 is 11 residues long. The V gene's germline CDR1 is SQVTM and CDR2 ANQGSEA. The CDR3 sequence: CSVTGAGELFF.

This chain joins TRBV12-3 or TRBV12-4 and TRBJ1-1; TCRdb names TRBD1, which stays unverified in the absence of DNA. This CDR3 has 12 residues. The CDR3 sequence is CASRQGSTEAFF.

The V call is TRBV19, the J call TRBJ2-1. Germline CDR1 is LNHDA and CDR2 is SQIVND (reference sequence). The CDR3 has 11 amino acids. The CDR3: CASSIGNEQFF.

The V call is TRBV15, the J call TRBJ2-7. In germline, CDR1 is LNHNV, CDR2 YYDKDF (reference sequence). The CDR3 consists of 14 residues. The CDR3 loop is CATRYHKGSYEQYF.

V and J are TRBV12-3 or TRBV12-4 and TRBJ1-2; the TCRdb call, TRBD1, lacks DNA for checking. The length of the CDR3 is 15 residues. CDR3 residues: CASTLEGQLEFGYTF.

This sequence joins TRBV5-1 and TRBJ1-1. Germline CDR1 and CDR2: SGHRS and YFSETQ. The CDR3 extends over 12 amino acids. Here the CDR3 reads CASSFDDTEAFF.

The chain links TRBV29-1 to TRBJ2-7. CDR1 SQVTM and CDR2 ANQGSEA come from the germline V gene. The CDR3 totals 14 residues. This CDR3 reads CSVRSGGLAYEQYF.

The J gene is TRBJ1-2, the V gene TRBV4-2. From germline, CDR1 is LGHNA and CDR2 YNFKEQ. The CDR3 is 13 amino acids. CDR3 sequence: CASSQDPGYGYTF.

The chain carries TRBV28 and TRBJ1-1. Germline loops: CDR1 MDHEN, CDR2 SYDVKM. The CDR3 is made up of 16 amino acids. The CDR3 protein is CASSLSLDPTGTEAFF.

The rearrangement uses TRBV6-6 and TRBJ1-5. This CDR3 has 15 amino acids. Germline assignment: CDR1 MNHNY and CDR2 SVGAGI (reference sequence). The CDR3 is CASSPRSSSNQPQHF.